These 4 T cell receptor beta chains were sequenced from one sample in a study of shared clonotypes between healthy human individuals. The protocol was immunoSEQ multiplex PCR, while the TCRdb copy is restricted to in-frame clones and leaves out a portion. Of fewer than 2.5 million clones listed, under 95% are singletons. Sequenced: naive CD4+ T cells from PBMCs. Subset here: CD45RA+ positively selected. All receptors derive from a man younger than 30 in good health. Some clones in this sample may be carry-over from other donors' samples.

The V gene is TRBV28, the J gene TRBJ2-6; D may correspond to TRBD1 or TRBD2 (6 bases each). Germline V gives CDR1 MDHEN, CDR2 SYDVKM. The CDR3 is 15 residues long. V lost 6 bases and J 4 bases, leaving 13 bases between the germline ends. The CDR3, as DNA: TGTGCCAGCAGAACAGGGACTCGAGGGGCCAACGTCCTGACTTTC. Translation: CASRTGTRGANVLTF. The entire variable domain, with the rest obtained from reference TRBV28 and TRBJ2-6, is as follows: DVKVTQSSRYLVKRTGEKVFLECVQDMDHENMFWYRQDPGLGLRLIYFSYDVKMKEKGDIPEGYSVSREKKERFSLILESASTNQTSMYLCASRTGTRGANVLTFGAGSRLTVL.

This clone has just one count. V gene TRBV5-4 combines with J gene TRBJ2-1; 11 positions match TRBD2. J was trimmed by 9 bases and V by 0 bases; bases with no gene match: 5. The CDR3 spans 15 residues. Germline values: CDR1 SGHNT, CDR2 YYREEE (reference sequence). The CDR3 sequence is CASSLVASGRSEQFF. DNA of the CDR3: TGTGCCAGCAGCTTGGTGGCTAGCGGGAGGAGTGAGCAGTTCTTC.

The genes are TRBV30 and TRBJ2-1; 14 positions agree with TRBD2. The CDR3 is 17 amino acids. From germline, CDR1 is GTSNPN and CDR2 SVGIG (reference sequence). V lost 0 bases, J lost 6 bases, and 7 bases stayed unmatched. The CDR3 DNA reads TGTGCCTGGAGTGTACTAGGGACTAGCGGGAGATCCAATGAGCAGTTCTTC. Translating gives CAWSVLGTSGRSNEQFF.

This CDR3 reads CASRDPSAYEQYF. In nucleotides, the CDR3 is TGTGCCAGCCGAGATCCTAGCGCCTACGAGCAGTACTTC. This sequence joins TRBV28 and TRBJ2-7, with D possibly matching TRBD2 (6 bases). Trimming shortened V by 8 bases and J by 2 bases, and 13 bases separated the two germline ends. The CDR3 covers 13 residues. Germline V gene sequence: CDR1 MDHEN, CDR2 SYDVKM.